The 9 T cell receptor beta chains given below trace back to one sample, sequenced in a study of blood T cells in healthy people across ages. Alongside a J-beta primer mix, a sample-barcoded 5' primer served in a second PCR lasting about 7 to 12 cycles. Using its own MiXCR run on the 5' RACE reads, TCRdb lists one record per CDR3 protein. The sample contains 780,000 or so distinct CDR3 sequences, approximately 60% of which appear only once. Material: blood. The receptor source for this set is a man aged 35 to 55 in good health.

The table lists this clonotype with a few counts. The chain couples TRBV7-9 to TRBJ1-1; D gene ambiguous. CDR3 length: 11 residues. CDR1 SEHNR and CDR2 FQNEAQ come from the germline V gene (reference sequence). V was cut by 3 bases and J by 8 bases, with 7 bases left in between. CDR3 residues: CASSLGGEAFF. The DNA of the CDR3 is TGTGCCAGCAGCTTGGGCGGGGAAGCTTTCTTT.

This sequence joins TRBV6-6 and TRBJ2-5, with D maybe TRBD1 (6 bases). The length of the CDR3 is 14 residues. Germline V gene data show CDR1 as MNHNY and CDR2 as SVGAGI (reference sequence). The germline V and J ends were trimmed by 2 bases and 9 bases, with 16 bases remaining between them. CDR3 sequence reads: CASSYPGTSRAQYF. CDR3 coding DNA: TGTGCCAGCAGTTACCCAGGGACAAGTCGGGCCCAGTACTTC.

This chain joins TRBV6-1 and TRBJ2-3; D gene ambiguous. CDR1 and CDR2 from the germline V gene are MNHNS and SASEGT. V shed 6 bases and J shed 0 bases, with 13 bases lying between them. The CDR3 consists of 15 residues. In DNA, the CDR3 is TGTGCCAGCAGGGATGGTCTATCTAGCACAGATACGCAGTATTTT. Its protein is CASRDGLSSTDTQYF.

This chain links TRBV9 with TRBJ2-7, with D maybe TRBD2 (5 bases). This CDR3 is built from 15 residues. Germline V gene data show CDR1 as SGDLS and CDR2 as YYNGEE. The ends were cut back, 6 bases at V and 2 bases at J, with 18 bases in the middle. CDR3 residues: CASNPLRGFTYEQYF. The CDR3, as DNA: TGTGCCAGCAATCCCCTTCGGGGTTTTACCTACGAGCAGTACTTC.

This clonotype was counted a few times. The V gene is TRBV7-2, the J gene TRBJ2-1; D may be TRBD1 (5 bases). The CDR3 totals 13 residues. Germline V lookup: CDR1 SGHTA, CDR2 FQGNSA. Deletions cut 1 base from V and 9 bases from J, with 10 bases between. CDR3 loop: CASSLDFRGEQFF. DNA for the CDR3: TGTGCCAGCAGCTTAGATTTTAGGGGTGAGCAGTTCTTC. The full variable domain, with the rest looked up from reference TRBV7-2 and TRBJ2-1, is GAGVSQSPSNKVTEKGKDVELRCDPISGHTALYWYRQSLGQGLEFLIYFQGNSAPDKSGLPSDRFSAERTGGSVSTLTIQRTQQEDSAVYLCASSLDFRGEQFFGPGTRLTVL.

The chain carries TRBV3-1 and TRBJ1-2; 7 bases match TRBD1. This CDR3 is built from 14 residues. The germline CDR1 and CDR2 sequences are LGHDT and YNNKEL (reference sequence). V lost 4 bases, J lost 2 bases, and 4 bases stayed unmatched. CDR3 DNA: TGTGCCAGCAGCCGACCGGGACAGAACTATGGCTACACCTTC. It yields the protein CASSRPGQNYGYTF.

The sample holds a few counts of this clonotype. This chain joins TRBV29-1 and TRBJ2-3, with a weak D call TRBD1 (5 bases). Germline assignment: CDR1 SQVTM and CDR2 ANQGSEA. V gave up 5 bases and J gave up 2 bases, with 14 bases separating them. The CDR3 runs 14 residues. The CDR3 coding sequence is TGCAGCGTTCAGGGCTCCGGATTCACAGATACGCAGTATTTT. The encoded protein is CSVQGSGFTDTQYF.

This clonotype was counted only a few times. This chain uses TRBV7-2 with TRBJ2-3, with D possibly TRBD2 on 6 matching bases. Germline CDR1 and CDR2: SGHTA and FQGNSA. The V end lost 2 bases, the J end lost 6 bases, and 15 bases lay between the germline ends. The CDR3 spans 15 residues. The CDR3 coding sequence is TGTGCCAGCAGCTTAAAATCGGGGGTTGGGGATACGCAGTATTTT. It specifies CASSLKSGVGDTQYF.

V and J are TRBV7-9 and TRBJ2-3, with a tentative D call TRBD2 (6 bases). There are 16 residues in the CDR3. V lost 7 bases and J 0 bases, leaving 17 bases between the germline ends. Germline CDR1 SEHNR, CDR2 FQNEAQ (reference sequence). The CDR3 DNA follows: TGTGCCAGCAATAACGTTGGACTACTGAGCACAGATACGCAGTATTTT. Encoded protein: CASNNVGLLSTDTQYF.